The entry below gives a single T cell receptor (beta chain) sequence along with its context. Its antigen is not known. Relative to the germline gene, one junction end is altered; a read error may explain this. CDR1 is DFQATT, CDR2 SNEGSKA, per germline (reference sequence). The CDR3 consists of 13 residues. This entry belongs to a study of blood T cells in healthy people across ages. Study results and caveats: Across the age range, TCR beta diversity per million T cells fell in a roughly linear way. Changes seen in expanded clonotypes were possibly confounded by donor CMV status left unknown.

The use of a sample-barcoded 5' primer and a J-beta primer mix characterized a second PCR of roughly 7 to 11 cycles. TCRdb reanalysed the 5' RACE reads using MiXCR and keeps one entry per CDR3 protein. The table lists about 900,000 distinct CDR3 sequences, roughly 50% of them singletons, with roughly 13% in the top ten. The chain carries TRBV20-1 and TRBJ1-2, with TRBD1 as a possible D gene (5 bases). Sequenced material: blood. This sequence originates from a man aged 25 to 40 in good health. CDR3 in DNA: TGTAGTGCCCCTTGGGGGGGAAACTATGGCTACACCTTC. This encodes CSAPWGGNYGYTF.